This record concerns one T cell receptor (beta chain) sequence. Germline V lookup: CDR1 SGHTA, CDR2 FQGNSA. The germline V and J ends were trimmed by 1 base and 8 bases, with 11 bases remaining between them. This CDR3 has 14 residues. The data belong to a study of T cell responses to AZD1222 COVID-19 vaccine. Profiling relied on immunoSEQ multiplex PCR, and the TCRdb table lists in-frame clones only, not all of them. This repertoire shows 170,000 or so clones, around 87% found once; its top ten account for less than 3%. The sequenced sample was peripheral blood, obtained on day 0 of AZD1222 vaccination. V and J are TRBV7-2 and TRBJ1-4; the D gene is possibly TRBD1 (6 bases). This receptor was taken from an adult in good health. The CDR3 is CASSLDRVDEKLFF. The CDR3 DNA sequence: TGTGCCAGCAGCTTAGACAGGGTGGACGAAAAACTGTTTTTT.